This TCR beta chain originates from a study of blood T cell repertoires in COVID-19. Trimming removed 6 bases at V and 3 bases at J, with 12 bases between. The CDR3 has 13 residues. CDR1 and CDR2 from the germline V gene are SGHVS and FQNEAQ. Here immunoSEQ multiplex PCR was the method, and the copy in TCRdb shows in-frame clones only, minus some. The repertoire holds some 200,000 clones, with about four fifths as singletons. V gene TRBV7-8 combines with J gene TRBJ2-7; D perhaps matches TRBD2 (5 bases). Sequenced sample: peripheral blood. The TCR originated in a woman older than 75 with COVID-19, enrolled during active disease. CDR3 loop: CASSRGSFYEQYF. The DNA for the CDR3 is TGTGCCAGCAGTAGAGGGAGTTTCTACGAGCAGTACTTC.